These 9 T cell receptor beta chains came from one sample sequenced in a study of T cell responses to AZD1222 COVID-19 vaccine. Using immunoSEQ multiplex PCR, the repertoire was profiled, and TCRdb retains in-frame clones only, with some absent. The sample consists of 95,000 to 150,000 clones, roughly 90% of them appearing once. The sequencing used peripheral blood, collected on day 0 of AZD1222 vaccination. Receptors originate from an adult in good health.

The sample holds one count of this clone. The chain carries TRBV11-3 and TRBJ1-1, with a tentative D call TRBD1 (6 bases). Germline V lookup: CDR1 SGHNT, CDR2 YENEEA. V was clipped by 4 bases and J by 4 bases, with 10 bases between them. The CDR3 has 13 amino acids. The DNA for the CDR3 is TGTGCCAGCAGCTCCAGGGGTGGCACTGAAGCTTTCTTT. It is translated as CASSSRGGTEAFF.

V is TRBV7-2 and J is TRBJ2-5, with TRBD1 matching 9 bases. CDR3 length equals 17 residues. Trimming at V came to 5 bases and at J to 2 bases, leaving 12 bases not matched to a gene. Germline CDR1 SGHTA, CDR2 FQGNSA. The CDR3 reads CASSPDRGSVVQETQYF. The CDR3 coding sequence is TGTGCCAGCAGCCCCGACAGGGGGTCTGTTGTTCAAGAGACCCAGTACTTC.

The chain is built from TRBV19 and TRBJ2-2, with D possibly TRBD1 on 6 matching bases. Trimming left V 4 bases short and J 2 bases short, with 14 bases between. The CDR3 is made up of 16 amino acids. CDR1 and CDR2 (germline): LNHDA, SQIVND (reference sequence). The CDR3 loop is CASSNSGTINTGELFF. DNA of the CDR3: TGTGCCAGTAGTAATTCCGGGACAATTAACACCGGGGAGCTGTTTTTT.

CDR3 bases: TGTGCCAGCAGCCTAGGGAAGGGGGAGCAGTACTTC. As protein: CASSLGKGEQYF. The chain is built from TRBV28 and TRBJ2-7; tentative D call: TRBD1 (5 bases). This CDR3 is 12 amino acids long. V shed 6 bases and J shed 7 bases, with 13 bases lying between them. Germline V gene data show CDR1 as MDHEN and CDR2 as SYDVKM.

The J gene is TRBJ1-1, the V gene TRBV19, with D unresolved. Trimming removed 9 bases from V and 6 bases from J, with 17 bases in between. The CDR3 consists of 13 residues. Germline lookup yields CDR1 LNHDA and CDR2 SQIVND (reference sequence). The CDR3 is CASRTGYQAEAFF. DNA of the CDR3: TGTGCCAGCCGGACGGGCTATCAGGCTGAAGCTTTCTTT.

This chain links TRBV24-1 with TRBJ2-5; D remains unclear. The V end lost 5 bases, the J end lost 5 bases, and 8 bases lay between the germline ends. Germline V gene data show CDR1 as KGHDR and CDR2 as SFDVKD. The CDR3 runs to 12 residues. The CDR3 nucleotides are TGTGCCACCAGTGGCAGTCAGGAGACCCAGTACTTC. Translated, it gives CATSGSQETQYF.

CDR3 DNA sequence: TGTGCCAGCAGTGGGCCCGGACAAAATTCACCCCTCCACTTT. As protein: CASSGPGQNSPLHF. The chain carries TRBV2 and TRBJ1-6; tentative D call: TRBD1 (5 bases). CDR1 is SNHLY and CDR2 is FYNNEI in the germline V gene. This CDR3 has 14 amino acids. The ends were cut back, 4 bases at V and 7 bases at J, with 11 bases in the middle.

The chain carries TRBV6-5 and TRBJ1-4; D ambiguous. The CDR3 is 13 amino acids. CDR1 and CDR2 from the germline V gene are MNHEY and SVGAGI. V lost 7 bases to trimming and J lost 3 bases, with 9 bases between them. The CDR3 is CASNRDANEKLFF. CDR3 in DNA: TGTGCCAGCAATAGGGATGCTAATGAAAAACTGTTTTTT.

The V gene is TRBV10-3, the J gene TRBJ2-7; D may be TRBD1 (5 bases). With 0 bases removed from V and 0 bases from J, the gap between germline ends came to 12 bases. This CDR3 has 16 residues. Germline CDR1 ENHRY, CDR2 SYGVKD. CDR3 residues: CAISESLGQGSYEQYF. The DNA for the CDR3 is TGTGCCATCAGTGAGTCCTTGGGGCAGGGCTCCTACGAGCAGTACTTC.